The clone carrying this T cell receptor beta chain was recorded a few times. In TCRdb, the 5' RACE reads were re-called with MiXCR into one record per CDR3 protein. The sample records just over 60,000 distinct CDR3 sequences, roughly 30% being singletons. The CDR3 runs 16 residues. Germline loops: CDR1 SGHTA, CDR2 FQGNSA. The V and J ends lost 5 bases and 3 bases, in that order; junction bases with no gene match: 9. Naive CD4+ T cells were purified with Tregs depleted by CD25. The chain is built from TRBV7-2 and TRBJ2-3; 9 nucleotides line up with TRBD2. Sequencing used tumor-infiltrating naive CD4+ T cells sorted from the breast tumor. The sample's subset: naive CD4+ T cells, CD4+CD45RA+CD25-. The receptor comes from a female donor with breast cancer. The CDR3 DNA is TGTGCCAGCAGCCAATTAGCGGGAGTGGGTACAGATACGCAGTATTTT. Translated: CASSQLAGVGTDTQYF. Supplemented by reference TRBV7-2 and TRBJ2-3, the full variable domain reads GAGVSQSPSNKVTEKGKDVELRCDPISGHTALYWYRQSLGQGLEFLIYFQGNSAPDKSGLPSDRFSAERTGGSVSTLTIQRTQQEDSAVYLCASSQLAGVGTDTQYFGPGTRLTVL.